The 21 T cell receptor beta chains below were found in one sample sequenced in a study of lymphopenia after photon versus proton radiotherapy (dated by TCRdb to about 2019). The library was obtained by the immunoSEQ multiplex PCR assay. TCRdb retrieved this table from immuneACCESS and kept in-frame rearrangements only. Not all clones are present; in checked studies, unresolved V genes account for under half, and no reason is known for the remainder. In this sample the table shows around 30,000 clones, roughly 89% of which occur a single time. The ten largest clones represent 6.5% to 8.5% of the sample. Sequenced material: peripheral blood, taken from a patient treated with proton-based radiotherapy. All receptors come from a woman between 65 and 79 years old with pancreatic cancer. Some clones in this sample may be carry-over from other donors' samples.

The chain joins TRBV25-1 to TRBJ2-7; either TRBD1 or TRBD2 may fit D (5 bases each). Looked up from germline, CDR1 is MGHDK and CDR2 is SYGVNS. Trimming stripped 3 bases from V and 0 bases from J, with 18 bases between. The CDR3 totals 17 residues. CDR3 bases: TGTGCCAGCAGTGATTACCCCGGGACGGTGAGCTCCTACGAGCAGTACTTC. This gives the protein CASSDYPGTVSSYEQYF.

The gene calls are TRBV7-2 and TRBJ1-2; the match to TRBD1 covers 9 bases. The length of the CDR3 is 15 residues. Germline V gene data show CDR1 as SGHTA and CDR2 as FQGNSA. Trimming took 7 bases from V and 7 from J; bases not matched to a gene: 13. The CDR3 loop is CASTLPLGQGFGYTF. In nucleotides, the CDR3 is TGTGCCAGCACTTTGCCTTTAGGACAGGGGTTTGGCTACACCTTC.

The chain links TRBV9 to TRBJ1-1, with TRBD1 as a possible D gene (6 bases). The CDR3 extends over 16 amino acids. Germline V gene lookup returns CDR1 SGDLS and CDR2 YYNGEE. The germline V and J ends were trimmed by 6 bases and 0 bases, with 18 bases remaining between them. The CDR3 nucleotides are TGTGCCAGCACTTCGGGGAGGGGGGCCCTGAACACTGAAGCTTTCTTT. As protein: CASTSGRGALNTEAFF.

The gene calls are TRBV12-5 and TRBJ1-5; D is ambiguous. V dropped 6 bases and J dropped 0 bases, with 6 bases sitting between them. Germline V gene lookup returns CDR1 LGHNT and CDR2 FRNRAP. The CDR3 runs 13 residues. CDR3 bases: TGTGCTAGTGGCCTTGATAGCAATCAGCCCCAGCATTTT. Protein: CASGLDSNQPQHF.

The J gene is TRBJ2-3, the V gene TRBV29-1; D possibly corresponds to TRBD2 (5 bases). The CDR3 is 12 residues long. V gave up 6 bases and J gave up 4 bases, with 11 bases separating them. CDR1 SQVTM and CDR2 ANQGSEA come from the germline V gene. The CDR3 bases are TGCAGCGTCGACGGGGTAGCAGATACGCAGTATTTT. It encodes CSVDGVADTQYF.

This chain links TRBV28 with TRBJ2-5, with 7 bases lining up with TRBD2. Trimming at V came to 7 bases and at J to 2 bases, leaving 10 bases not matched to a gene. The CDR3 spans 15 residues. Germline values: CDR1 MDHEN, CDR2 SYDVKM. Here the CDR3 DNA reads TGTGCCAGCACCTCTCATGAGGGAGGGCAAGAGACCCAGTACTTC. This encodes CASTSHEGGQETQYF.

This clone has just a few counts. The chain links TRBV19 to TRBJ1-5, with D hard to call. With 9 bases removed from V and 9 bases from J, the gap between germline ends came to 6 bases. CDR1 and CDR2 (germline): LNHDA, SQIVND (reference sequence). CDR3 length: 9 residues. The CDR3: CASQGPQHF. The CDR3 DNA follows: TGTGCCAGCCAAGGGCCCCAGCATTTT.

CDR3 nucleotides: TGTGCCAGCAGCCCTACTAGCGGGAGGGTTCAAGAGACCCAGTACTTC. As protein: CASSPTSGRVQETQYF. The chain links TRBV7-8 to TRBJ2-5; 13 nucleotides agree with TRBD2. The CDR3 spans 16 residues. Germline V gives CDR1 SGHVS, CDR2 FQNEAQ. J was trimmed by 2 bases and V by 5 bases; bases with no gene match: 5.

The chain is built from TRBV5-1 and TRBJ1-2; maybe TRBD1 (5 bases). CDR1 SGHRS and CDR2 YFSETQ come from the germline V gene. The CDR3 loop spans 12 amino acids. Trimming took 6 bases from V and 4 from J, leaving 10 bases between them. As DNA, the CDR3 is TGCGCCAGCACCTCAGGGATCTATGGCTACACCTTC. Protein sequence: CASTSGIYGYTF.

The V and J genes are TRBV7-2 and TRBJ2-1; D assignment may be TRBD1 or TRBD2 (5 bases each). Germline V gene lookup returns CDR1 SGHTA and CDR2 FQGNSA. The CDR3 has 15 residues. Deletions cut 5 bases from V and 10 bases from J, with 21 bases between. Here the CDR3 DNA reads TGTGCCAGCAGCCCAGCCCCGGGACCCTACAGGGAGCAGTTCTTC. It codes for CASSPAPGPYREQFF.

This sequence joins TRBV5-6 and TRBJ1-6; D gene unclear. This CDR3 is built from 15 residues. CDR1 SGHDT and CDR2 YYEEEE come from the germline V gene. The V gene lost 0 bases and the J gene lost 6 bases, with 10 bases spanning the gap. CDR3 nucleotides: TGTGCCAGCAGCTTGGTTGGGATAACTAATTCACCCCTCCACTTT. It translates to CASSLVGITNSPLHF.

The chain combines TRBV19 with TRBJ2-3; D might be TRBD2 (5 bases). V lost 3 bases and J lost 0, with 7 bases in between. This CDR3 is 14 amino acids long. From germline, CDR1 is LNHDA and CDR2 SQIVND (reference sequence). For the CDR3, the DNA is TGTGCCAGTAGTATGAGGGAGAGCACAGATACGCAGTATTTT. It is translated as CASSMRESTDTQYF.

The chain recombines TRBV7-2 with TRBJ1-5; D is perhaps TRBD1 (6 bases). The CDR3 extends over 13 amino acids. V shed 4 bases and J shed 6 bases, with 10 bases lying between them. Looked up from germline, CDR1 is SGHTA and CDR2 is FQGNSA. The CDR3 region has the DNA TGTGCCAGCAGCTCCGGACAGCTTCAGCCCCAGCATTTT. Amino acids: CASSSGQLQPQHF.

The J gene is TRBJ2-1, the V gene TRBV10-3, with 7 bases matching TRBD1. CDR1 is ENHRY, CDR2 SYGVKD, per germline. The junction had 13 bases not matched to a gene; V was cut back by 10 bases and J by 4 bases. This CDR3 contains 15 residues. CDR3 DNA sequence: TGTGCCACCACCTACGGAAGGGACAGTTACAATGAGCAGTTCTTC. Protein: CATTYGRDSYNEQFF.

The chain couples TRBV28 to TRBJ1-4; 8 bases are a match to TRBD1. CDR1 and CDR2 (germline): MDHEN, SYDVKM. Trimming cost V 7 bases and J 5 bases; bases outside gene matches: 9. The CDR3 length is 15 residues. CDR3 nucleotides: TGTGCCAGCACCCTGTGGGGACAGGAGAATGAAAAACTGTTTTTT. Residues: CASTLWGQENEKLFF.

CDR3 DNA: TGCGCCAGCAGCTTGGGGCTAGCGGGCTATGAGCAGTTCTTC. This translates into CASSLGLAGYEQFF. This chain links TRBV5-1 with TRBJ2-1; 8 bases fit TRBD2. V shed 0 bases, J shed 8 bases, and the junction held 4 bases outside the gene matches. This CDR3 region has 14 residues. Per the germline V gene, CDR1 is SGHRS and CDR2 is YFSETQ.

The rearrangement uses TRBV28 and TRBJ1-2; 8 nucleotides align to TRBD1. V lost 6 bases and J lost 5; bases outside the gene matches: 14. Germline assignment: CDR1 MDHEN and CDR2 SYDVKM. The CDR3 is 16 amino acids. The CDR3 region has the DNA TGTGCCAGCAGACAAAGAGGACAGGGCGCCCGATATGGCTACACCTTC. Amino acids: CASRQRGQGARYGYTF.

The chain uses TRBV15 and TRBJ1-2, with D maybe TRBD1 (5 bases). The germline V gene encodes CDR1 LNHNV and CDR2 YYDKDF (reference sequence). The CDR3 is 13 amino acids. Deletions cut 1 base from V and 3 bases from J, with 6 bases between. CDR3 amino acids: CATSRGQYYGYTF. As DNA, the CDR3 is TGTGCCACCAGCAGAGGACAGTACTATGGCTACACCTTC. Full variable domain (remainder filled in from reference TRBV15 and TRBJ1-2): DAMVIQNPRYQVTQFGKPVTLSCSQTLNHNVMYWYQQKSSQAPKLLFHYYDKDFNNEADTPDNFQSRRPNTSFCFLDIRSPGLGDTAMYLCATSRGQYYGYTFGSGTRLTVV.

The chain is built from TRBV28 and TRBJ2-7; D tentatively reads TRBD1 or TRBD2 (5 bases each). Germline CDR1 reads MDHEN; CDR2 reads SYDVKM. Trimming took 8 bases from V and 0 from J, leaving 5 bases between them. This CDR3 has 11 residues. CDR3 in amino acids: CASGTSYEQYF. DNA of the CDR3: TGTGCCAGCGGGACCTCCTACGAGCAGTACTTC. Filled out from reference TRBV28 and TRBJ2-7, the complete variable domain reads DVKVTQSSRYLVKRTGEKVFLECVQDMDHENMFWYRQDPGLGLRLIYFSYDVKMKEKGDIPEGYSVSREKKERFSLILESASTNQTSMYLCASGTSYEQYFGPGTRLTVT.

V is TRBV2 and J is TRBJ2-5; the match to TRBD2 covers 12 bases. Germline loops: CDR1 SNHLY, CDR2 FYNNEI. The CDR3 loop spans 20 amino acids. Trimming removed 5 bases from V and 4 bases from J; junction bases left unmatched: 20. The CDR3 reads CASSFPRLLQATSGRETQYF. CDR3 sequence (DNA): TGTGCCAGCAGTTTTCCGAGGTTATTACAGGCGACTAGCGGGAGAGAGACCCAGTACTTC. The full variable domain, its missing parts supplied by reference TRBV2 and TRBJ2-5, is EPEVTQTPSHQVTQMGQEVILRCVPISNHLYFYWYRQILGQKVEFLVSFYNNEISEKSEIFDDQFSVERPDGSNFTLKIRSTKLEDSAMYFCASSFPRLLQATSGRETQYFGPGTRLLVL.

V and J are TRBV11-3 and TRBJ2-5, with 7 bases fitting TRBD1. With the DNA end fitting TRBJ2-7 better, the J assignment may be wrong. The CDR3 has 13 amino acids. From germline, CDR1 is SGHNT and CDR2 YENEEA. The CDR3 region has the DNA TGTGCCAGCAGCTTACGACAGGGTTACGAGCAGTACTTC. Translating it yields CASSLRQGYEQYF.